This T cell receptor beta chain comes out of a study of TIL therapy for anti-PD-1-resistant metastatic lung cancer. For the study at large: Tumors had a median PD-L1 proportion score of about 6%.

Time point given: pre-treatment sample, taken before nivolumab and TIL therapy. Tumor tissue came from excised metastases, mostly pleural nodules or supraclavicular lymph nodes. Sequencing used immunoSEQ v3. Generated by immunoSEQ multiplex PCR, the TCRdb table keeps only in-frame clones and is missing some. This table has about 7,500 clones, around 74% appearing once. Findings and caveats of the study: The cohort had more treatment-naive, never-smoker and oncogene-addicted patients than typical.

As concerns this clone: Its antigen is not known.

This CDR3 is built from 18 residues. Trimming left V 3 bases short and J 1 base short, with 21 bases between. Per germline, CDR1 LGHNA and CDR2 YSLEER. The sequence was obtained from a person aged 25 to 80 with non-small cell lung cancer. The chain is built from TRBV4-3 and TRBJ1-1; D is perhaps TRBD1 (6 bases). The input for sequencing was tumor tissue, taken at baseline. The CDR3 sequence: CASSQDNTRHRANTEAFF. CDR3 DNA sequence: TGCGCCAGCAGCCAGGATAACACTCGGCACAGGGCGAACACTGAAGCTTTCTTT.